This T cell receptor (beta chain) was captured by sequencing in a study of PD-L1 blockade in urothelial cancer. Study-wide background: About nine tenths of the roughly 29 patients were men who had bladder-origin urothelial cancer. Blood gave a median about 150,000 T cells.

Clones were sequenced by immunoSEQ multiplex PCR, and TCRdb holds only the in-frame ones, with some missing. The sample has roughly 44,000 clones, approximately 82% seen once; the top ten hold roughly 3.2%. V lost 5 bases, J lost 7 bases, and 15 bases stayed unmatched. The CDR3 length is 16 residues. Germline CDR1 is SGHTA and CDR2 is FQGNSA. Each patient presented with locally advanced or metastatic urothelial carcinoma. The rearrangement joins TRBV7-2 to TRBJ2-7; the match to TRBD2 covers 9 bases. This receptor was taken from a man between 65 and 85 years old with urothelial cancer. Sequencing was performed on PBMCs, taken around atezolizumab (anti-PD-L1) treatment. In DNA form, the CDR3 reads TGTGCCAGCAGCCCAGGGATGGGCGGGGGGGTTTTAGAGCAGTACTTC. Amino acid sequence: CASSPGMGGGVLEQYF.